These T cell receptor beta chains were read from a single sample in a study of shared clonotypes between healthy human individuals. Generated by immunoSEQ multiplex PCR, the TCRdb table keeps only in-frame clones and is missing some. Of fewer than 3 million clones listed, roughly 92% were seen once; the top ten hold 0.3% to 0.45%. Sequencing input: naive CD4+ T cells from PBMCs. These receptors were collected from a man aged 18 to 29 in good health. Some clones in this sample may be carry-over from other donors' samples. Both conserved end residues are part of each CDR3. Each record gives: J gene, D gene, clone size, V gene, CDR3 DNA, CDR3 protein. D genes are given only for firm matches. Not all rows give a size; the values are once, few, many and, for expanded clones, a class.

J gene: TRBJ2-3
D gene: TRBD2
clone size: -
V gene: TRBV29-1
CDR3 DNA: TGCAGCGCCTCACTAGCGGCAGATACGCAGTATTTT
CDR3 protein: CSASLAADTQYF

J gene: TRBJ1-1
D gene: -
clone size: once
V gene: TRBV5-1
CDR3 DNA: TGCGCCAGCAGCTTGGACGGGGCGCGAGCTGAAGCTTTCTTT
CDR3 protein: CASSLDGARAEAFF

J gene: TRBJ2-4
D gene: -
clone size: -
V gene: TRBV11-2
CDR3 DNA: TGTGCCAGCAGCTTAGTGTCTAGTAATGATAACATTCAGTACTTC
CDR3 protein: CASSLVSSNDNIQYF

J gene: TRBJ2-7
D gene: TRBD1
clone size: -
V gene: TRBV27
CDR3 DNA: TGTGCCAGCAGTTTTGGGACCCAGGGGGCCTACGAGCAGTACTTC
CDR3 protein: CASSFGTQGAYEQYF

J gene: TRBJ1-2
D gene: TRBD1
clone size: -
V gene: TRBV19
CDR3 DNA: TGTGCCAGTAGTCCAAGATCGGGGACAGGGCTCTATGGCTACACCTTC
CDR3 protein: CASSPRSGTGLYGYTF

J gene: TRBJ1-1
D gene: -
clone size: few
V gene: TRBV5-1
CDR3 DNA: TGCGCCAGCAGCTTTGAGGGCAGGGCGAACACTGAAGCTTTCTTT
CDR3 protein: CASSFEGRANTEAFF

J gene: TRBJ2-3
D gene: -
clone size: -
V gene: TRBV15
CDR3 DNA: TGTGCCACCAGCAGAGGGGCTAGCGAAGACACAGATACGCAGTATTTT
CDR3 protein: CATSRGASEDTDTQYF

J gene: TRBJ2-2
D gene: -
clone size: -
V gene: TRBV15
CDR3 DNA: TGTGCCACCAGCAGAGATCCGGGGAGCGGGACCGGGGAGCTGTTTTTT
CDR3 protein: CATSRDPGSGTGELFF

J gene: TRBJ2-7
D gene: TRBD1
clone size: once
V gene: TRBV10-3
CDR3 DNA: TGTGCCATCAGTGAGACGAACAGGGGGCTCCCGGGACACGAGCAGTACTTC
CDR3 protein: CAISETNRGLPGHEQYF

J gene: TRBJ2-1
D gene: TRBD2
clone size: -
V gene: TRBV4-3
CDR3 DNA: TGCGCCAGCAGCGTGCGGCGCGGCGGGAGATCTGGCAATGAGCAGTTCTTC
CDR3 protein: CASSVRRGGRSGNEQFF

J gene: TRBJ2-2
D gene: TRBD2
clone size: -
V gene: TRBV4-3
CDR3 DNA: TGCGCCAGCAGCCAATTGACTAGCGGAGGAAACACCGGGGAGCTGTTTTTT
CDR3 protein: CASSQLTSGGNTGELFF

J gene: TRBJ1-2
D gene: -
clone size: -
V gene: TRBV28
CDR3 DNA: TGTGCCAGCAGTTTAAGGTCCTCGGCCCCCTCCATCTATGGCTACACCTTC
CDR3 protein: CASSLRSSAPSIYGYTF

J gene: TRBJ2-1
D gene: -
clone size: -
V gene: TRBV19
CDR3 DNA: TGTGCCAGTAGTGACCGAACTAGCCCCCCCTACAATGAGCAGTTCTTC
CDR3 protein: CASSDRTSPPYNEQFF

J gene: TRBJ1-2
D gene: -
clone size: -
V gene: TRBV28
CDR3 DNA: TGTGCCAGCAGTTTATCCGGGGAGGGCTACACCTTC
CDR3 protein: CASSLSGEGYTF

J gene: TRBJ1-5
D gene: -
clone size: -
V gene: TRBV28
CDR3 DNA: TGTGCCAGCATCCCGGGGATCAATAGCAATCAGCCCCAGCATTTT
CDR3 protein: CASIPGINSNQPQHF

J gene: TRBJ2-7
D gene: TRBD1
clone size: -
V gene: TRBV7-3
CDR3 DNA: TGTGCCAGCAGCCTCCGACAGGGGGGCGAGCAGTACTTC
CDR3 protein: CASSLRQGGEQYF

J gene: TRBJ2-3
D gene: TRBD2
clone size: -
V gene: TRBV9
CDR3 DNA: TGTGCCAGCAGCCCCCTCGGGGGGAGACTCACAGATACGCAGTATTTT
CDR3 protein: CASSPLGGRLTDTQYF

J gene: TRBJ2-7
D gene: -
clone size: -
V gene: TRBV4-2
CDR3 DNA: TGTGCCAGCAGCCAACTCTCCCGGGACGGGGTCTACGAGCAGTACTTC
CDR3 protein: CASSQLSRDGVYEQYF

J gene: TRBJ1-2
D gene: -
clone size: once
V gene: TRBV7-2
CDR3 DNA: TGTGCCAGCAGCTTGGACTATGGCTACACCTTC
CDR3 protein: CASSLDYGYTF

J gene: TRBJ1-2
D gene: -
clone size: -
V gene: TRBV5-1
CDR3 DNA: TGCGCCAGCAGCTTGGGCACAGGGTACTATGGCTACACCTTC
CDR3 protein: CASSLGTGYYGYTF

J gene: TRBJ2-1
D gene: TRBD2
clone size: -
V gene: TRBV6-1
CDR3 DNA: TGTGGAACGGGAGGGCCCTACAATGAGCAGTTCTTC
CDR3 protein: CGTGGPYNEQFF

J gene: TRBJ1-1
D gene: TRBD1
clone size: once
V gene: TRBV7-8
CDR3 DNA: TGTGCCAGCAGCCAGCGGGACAGGGTATCTGAAGCTTTCTTT
CDR3 protein: CASSQRDRVSEAFF

J gene: TRBJ2-5
D gene: TRBD2
clone size: -
V gene: TRBV28
CDR3 DNA: TGTGCCAGCAGTTTAGGACTAGCGGGAGTCCAAGAGACCCAGTACTTC
CDR3 protein: CASSLGLAGVQETQYF

J gene: TRBJ2-1
D gene: -
clone size: -
V gene: TRBV2
CDR3 DNA: TGTGCCGCGAGGCGCAATCAATACAATGAGCAGTTCTTC
CDR3 protein: CAARRNQYNEQFF

J gene: TRBJ2-2
D gene: -
clone size: -
V gene: TRBV6-5
CDR3 DNA: TGTGCCAGCAGTTACTCCCGGAACACCGGGGAGCTGTTTTTT
CDR3 protein: CASSYSRNTGELFF

J gene: TRBJ2-1
D gene: -
clone size: -
V gene: TRBV5-3
CDR3 DNA: TGTGCCAGAAGCTCCCTCGAAGCCCGGGAGTACAATGAGCAGTTCTTC
CDR3 protein: CARSSLEAREYNEQFF

J gene: TRBJ1-1
D gene: -
clone size: -
V gene: TRBV7-9
CDR3 DNA: TGTGCCAGCAGCTTAGCGGGGACGCTGAACACTGAAGCTTTCTTT
CDR3 protein: CASSLAGTLNTEAFF

J gene: TRBJ2-3
D gene: TRBD1
clone size: -
V gene: TRBV28
CDR3 DNA: TGTGCCAGCAGTTTATTCTATCCCGGGACAGGGTTAGGAGATACGCAGTATTTT
CDR3 protein: CASSLFYPGTGLGDTQYF

J gene: TRBJ1-3
D gene: TRBD1
clone size: -
V gene: TRBV5-4
CDR3 DNA: TGTGCCAGCAGCTTGGGGGGACAGCATGGAAACACCATATATTTT
CDR3 protein: CASSLGGQHGNTIYF

J gene: TRBJ1-4
D gene: -
clone size: -
V gene: TRBV5-1
CDR3 DNA: TGCGCCAGCAGCTTGAGCCAGACTAATGAAAAACTGTTTTTT
CDR3 protein: CASSLSQTNEKLFF

J gene: TRBJ2-7
D gene: -
clone size: once
V gene: TRBV21-1
CDR3 DNA: TGTGCCAGCAGCATGGGACTAGCGGGAGAAGAATCCTACGAGCAGTACTTC
CDR3 protein: CASSMGLAGEESYEQYF

J gene: TRBJ1-5
D gene: -
clone size: -
V gene: TRBV28
CDR3 DNA: TGTGCCAGCAGAACAGGGTTGAATCAGCCCCAGCATTTT
CDR3 protein: CASRTGLNQPQHF

J gene: TRBJ2-7
D gene: -
clone size: -
V gene: TRBV11-2
CDR3 DNA: TGTGCCAGCAGCCGAATTTCCTGGGCCTTGATCCACGAGCAGTACTTC
CDR3 protein: CASSRISWALIHEQYF

J gene: TRBJ1-1
D gene: -
clone size: -
V gene: TRBV7-8
CDR3 DNA: TGTGCCAGCAGCTTACGACGGGGAACTGAAGCTTTCTTT
CDR3 protein: CASSLRRGTEAFF

J gene: TRBJ2-1
D gene: -
clone size: -
V gene: TRBV28
CDR3 DNA: TGTGCCAGCAGTCCCCATGTAGGGTACAATGAGCAGTTCTTC
CDR3 protein: CASSPHVGYNEQFF

J gene: TRBJ1-3
D gene: -
clone size: -
V gene: TRBV6-5
CDR3 DNA: TGTGCCAGCAGTTACTCGCGATCTGGAAACACCATATATTTT
CDR3 protein: CASSYSRSGNTIYF

J gene: TRBJ2-6
D gene: -
clone size: -
V gene: TRBV5-6
CDR3 DNA: TGTGCCAGCAGCCGGTCCAGCTCTGGGGCCAACGTCCTGACTTTC
CDR3 protein: CASSRSSSGANVLTF

J gene: TRBJ2-7
D gene: -
clone size: -
V gene: TRBV18
CDR3 DNA: TGTGCCAGCTCACGGGCTTATTCCTACGAGCAGTACTTC
CDR3 protein: CASSRAYSYEQYF

J gene: TRBJ2-2
D gene: -
clone size: -
V gene: TRBV28
CDR3 DNA: TGTGCCAGCAGCCCGTGGGGGGTTTCGAGCACCGGGGAGCTGTTTTTT
CDR3 protein: CASSPWGVSSTGELFF

J gene: TRBJ2-3
D gene: TRBD1
clone size: -
V gene: TRBV7-2
CDR3 DNA: TGTGCCAGCAGCTCGCGGACAGGGGTTACAGATACGCAGTATTTT
CDR3 protein: CASSSRTGVTDTQYF

J gene: TRBJ1-2
D gene: TRBD1
clone size: -
V gene: TRBV11-1
CDR3 DNA: TGTGCCAGCGCCCAGGGGGTCGGTGGCTACACCTTC
CDR3 protein: CASAQGVGGYTF

J gene: TRBJ2-3
D gene: -
clone size: -
V gene: TRBV30
CDR3 DNA: TGTGCCTGGACCACTGGGAGCACAGATACGCAGTATTTT
CDR3 protein: CAWTTGSTDTQYF

J gene: TRBJ1-4
D gene: -
clone size: -
V gene: TRBV18
CDR3 DNA: TGTGCCAGCTCACTCACTCTAGCGGGGTTAACAACTAATGAAAAACTGTTTTTT
CDR3 protein: CASSLTLAGLTTNEKLFF

J gene: TRBJ2-1
D gene: -
clone size: -
V gene: TRBV10-3
CDR3 DNA: TGTGCCATCAGGGCGGGGCCATCAATCTACAATGAGCAGTTCTTC
CDR3 protein: CAIRAGPSIYNEQFF

J gene: TRBJ2-1
D gene: -
clone size: -
V gene: TRBV9
CDR3 DNA: TGTGCCAGCAGCGTAGCTGGCAGCAATGAGCAGTTCTTC
CDR3 protein: CASSVAGSNEQFF

J gene: TRBJ2-5
D gene: -
clone size: -
V gene: TRBV5-1
CDR3 DNA: TGCGCCAGCAGCTTGGGGGACTACCAAGAGACCCAGTACTTC
CDR3 protein: CASSLGDYQETQYF